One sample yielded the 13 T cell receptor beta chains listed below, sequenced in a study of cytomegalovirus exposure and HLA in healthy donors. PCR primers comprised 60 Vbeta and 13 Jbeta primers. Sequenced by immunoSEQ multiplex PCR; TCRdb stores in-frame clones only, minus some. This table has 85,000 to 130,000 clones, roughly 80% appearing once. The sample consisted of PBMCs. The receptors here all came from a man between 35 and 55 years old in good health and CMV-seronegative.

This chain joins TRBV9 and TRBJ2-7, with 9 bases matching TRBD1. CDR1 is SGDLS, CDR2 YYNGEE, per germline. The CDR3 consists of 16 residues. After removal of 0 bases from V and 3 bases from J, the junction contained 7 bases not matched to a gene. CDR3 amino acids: CASSVGPETGGYEQYF. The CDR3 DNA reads TGTGCCAGCAGCGTAGGCCCCGAGACAGGGGGCTACGAGCAGTACTTC. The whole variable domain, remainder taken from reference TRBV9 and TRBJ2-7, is DSGVTQTPKHLITATGQRVTLRCSPRSGDLSVYWYQQSLDQGLQFLIQYYNGEERAKGNILERFSAQQFPDLHSELNLSSLELGDSALYFCASSVGPETGGYEQYFGPGTRLTVT.

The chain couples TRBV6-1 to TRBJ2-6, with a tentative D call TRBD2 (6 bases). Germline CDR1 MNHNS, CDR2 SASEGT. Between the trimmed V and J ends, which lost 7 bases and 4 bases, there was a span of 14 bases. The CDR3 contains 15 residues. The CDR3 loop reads CASNLGRTGANVLTF. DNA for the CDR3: TGTGCCAGCAACCTAGGGAGGACCGGGGCCAACGTCCTGACTTTC.

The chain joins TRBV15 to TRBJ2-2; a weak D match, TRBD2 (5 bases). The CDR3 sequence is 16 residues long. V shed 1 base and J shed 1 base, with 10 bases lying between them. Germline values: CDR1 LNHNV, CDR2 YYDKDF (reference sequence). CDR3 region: CATSRALAWNTGELFF. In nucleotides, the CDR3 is TGTGCCACCAGCAGAGCGCTAGCCTGGAACACCGGGGAGCTGTTTTTT.

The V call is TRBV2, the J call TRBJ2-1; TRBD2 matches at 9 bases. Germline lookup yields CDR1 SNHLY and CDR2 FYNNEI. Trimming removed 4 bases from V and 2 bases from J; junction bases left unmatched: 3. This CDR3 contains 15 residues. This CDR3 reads CASSGSGGPYNEQFF. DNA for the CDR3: TGTGCCAGCAGTGGTAGCGGGGGACCCTACAATGAGCAGTTCTTC. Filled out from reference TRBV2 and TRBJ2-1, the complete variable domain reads EPEVTQTPSHQVTQMGQEVILRCVPISNHLYFYWYRQILGQKVEFLVSFYNNEISEKSEIFDDQFSVERPDGSNFTLKIRSTKLEDSAMYFCASSGSGGPYNEQFFGPGTRLTVL.

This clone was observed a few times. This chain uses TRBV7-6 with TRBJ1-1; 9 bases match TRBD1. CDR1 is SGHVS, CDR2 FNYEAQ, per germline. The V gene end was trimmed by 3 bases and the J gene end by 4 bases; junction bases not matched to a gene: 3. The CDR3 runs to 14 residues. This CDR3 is CASSLGQGSTEAFF. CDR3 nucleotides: TGTGCCAGCAGCTTGGGACAGGGATCCACTGAAGCTTTCTTT.

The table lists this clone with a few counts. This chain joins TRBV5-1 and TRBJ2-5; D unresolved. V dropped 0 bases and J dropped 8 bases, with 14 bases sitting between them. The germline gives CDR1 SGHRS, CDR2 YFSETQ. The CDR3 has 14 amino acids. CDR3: CASSLDIIRGTQYF. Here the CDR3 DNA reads TGCGCCAGCAGCTTGGATATAATAAGAGGAACCCAGTACTTC.

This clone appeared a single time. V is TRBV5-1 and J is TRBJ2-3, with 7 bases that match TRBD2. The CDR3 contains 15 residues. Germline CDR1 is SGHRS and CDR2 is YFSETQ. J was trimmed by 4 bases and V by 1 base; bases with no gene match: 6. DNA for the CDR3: TGCGCCAGCAGCTTGTCGTCAGGGAGGGCAGATACGCAGTATTTT. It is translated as CASSLSSGRADTQYF.

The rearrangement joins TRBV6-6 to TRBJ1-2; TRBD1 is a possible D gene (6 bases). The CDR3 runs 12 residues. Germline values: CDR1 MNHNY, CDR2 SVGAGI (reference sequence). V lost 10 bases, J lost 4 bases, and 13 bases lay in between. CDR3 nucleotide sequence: TGTGCCAACTATGAACAGGGCTATGGCTACACCTTC. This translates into CANYEQGYGYTF.

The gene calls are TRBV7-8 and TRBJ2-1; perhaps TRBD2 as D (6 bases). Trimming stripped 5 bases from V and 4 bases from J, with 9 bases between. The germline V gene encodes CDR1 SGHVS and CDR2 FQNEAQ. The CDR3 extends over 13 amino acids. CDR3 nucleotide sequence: TGTGCCAGCAGCCTCCGGGAGTACAATGAGCAGTTCTTC. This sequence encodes CASSLREYNEQFF.

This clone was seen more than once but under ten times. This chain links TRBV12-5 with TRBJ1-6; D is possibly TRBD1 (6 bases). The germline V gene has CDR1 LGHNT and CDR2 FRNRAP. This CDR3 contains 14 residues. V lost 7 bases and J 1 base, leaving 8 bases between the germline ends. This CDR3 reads CASVQGSYNSPLHF. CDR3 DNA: TGTGCTAGTGTCCAGGGGTCCTATAATTCACCCCTCCACTTT. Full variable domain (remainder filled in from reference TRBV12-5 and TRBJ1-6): DARVTQTPRHKVTEMGQEVTMRCQPILGHNTVFWYRQTMMQGLELLAYFRNRAPLDDSGMPKDRFSAEMPDATLATLKIQPSEPRDSAVYFCASVQGSYNSPLHFGNGTRLTVT.

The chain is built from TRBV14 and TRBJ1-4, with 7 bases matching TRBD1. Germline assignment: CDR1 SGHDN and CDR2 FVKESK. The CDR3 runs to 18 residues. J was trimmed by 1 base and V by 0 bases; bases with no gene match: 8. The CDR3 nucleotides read TGTGCCAGCAGCCAAGAACGACAGGGAGACATAACTAATGAAAAACTGTTTTTT. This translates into CASSQERQGDITNEKLFF. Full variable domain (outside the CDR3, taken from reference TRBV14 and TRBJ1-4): EAGVTQFPSHSVIEKGQTVTLRCDPISGHDNLYWYRRVMGKEIKFLLHFVKESKQDESGMPNNRFLAERTGGTYSTLKVQPAELEDSGVYFCASSQERQGDITNEKLFFGSGTQLSVL.

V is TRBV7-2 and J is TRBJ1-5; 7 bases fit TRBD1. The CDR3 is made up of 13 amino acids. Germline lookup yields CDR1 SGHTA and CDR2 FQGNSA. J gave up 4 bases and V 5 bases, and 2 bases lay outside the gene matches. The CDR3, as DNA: TGTGCCAGCAGCATACAGGGGAATCAGCCCCAGCATTTT. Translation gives CASSIQGNQPQHF.

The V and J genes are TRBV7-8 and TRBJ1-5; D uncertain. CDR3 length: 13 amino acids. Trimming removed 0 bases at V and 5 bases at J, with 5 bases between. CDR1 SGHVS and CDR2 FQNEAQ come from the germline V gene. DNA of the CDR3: TGTGCCAGCAGCTTAGCTTCCGATCAGCCCCAGCATTTT. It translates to CASSLASDQPQHF.